Reported below is one T cell receptor beta chain. Antigen unknown. The sample comes from a study of T cell repertoires in cytomegalovirus infection. Background on the study: Public TCR beta signatures provided an indication of both CMV infection and a matching HLA type.

Study results and limitations: Frequencies of public TCR beta families were cumulated, and this identified carriers of CMV plus the relevant HLA. CMV-specific TCR beta clonotypes restricted by HLA-C were the ones dominating the ex vivo response.

MiXCR was run by TCRdb on the reads, yielding one entry per CDR3 protein. The sample contains hundreds of thousands of distinct CDR3 sequences, roughly 31% of which appear only once. V was pared by 5 bases and J by 3 bases, with 11 bases between. Looked up from germline, CDR1 is MNHEY and CDR2 is SMNVEV (reference sequence). This CDR3 region has 13 residues. The receptor was isolated from a human donor in good health (CMV status not recorded). Some clones in this sample may be carry-over from other donors' samples. J is TRBJ2-7 and V is TRBV27; the D gene is possibly TRBD2 (5 bases). The specimen was cultured CD8+ T cells from PBMCs, collected from culture after CMV antigen stimulation. The CDR3 loop reads CASSEGAFYEQYF. The CDR3 DNA follows: TGTGCCAGCAGTGAGGGTGCTTTCTACGAGCAGTACTTC.